A selection of T cell receptor beta chains follows, all from one sample in a study of CD8 T cells in Susac syndrome. TCRdb ran MiXCR on the immunoSEQ multiplex PCR reads and lists one entry per CDR3 protein. The table lists about 110,000 distinct CDR3 sequences, roughly 94% of them singletons, with around 0.4% in the top ten. The sequencing sample was made of CD8+ T cells from PBMCs. The receptor source for this set is a human donor with Susac syndrome. Each CDR3 is given with its conserved first and last residue. The order of the fields is V gene, CDR3 length, D gene, J gene, clone size, CDR3 protein, CDR3 DNA. The D gene is left open where the match is weak. Where a row states a size, it is once, few, many or the class of an expanded clone; other rows omit it.

>TRBV2|12|.|TRBJ2-1|.
CASSENWAYKFF
TGTGCCAGCAGTGAAAATTGGGCGTACAAGTTCTTC
>TRBV7-9|14|.|TRBJ2-7|.
CASSPPQVIYEQYF
TGTGCCAGCAGCCCCCCTCAGGTCATATACGAGCAGTACTTC
>TRBV23-1|13|.|TRBJ1-1|.
CASSHLGGAGQFF
TGCGCCAGCAGTCACCTGGGGGGGGCAGGGCAATTCTTT
>TRBV7-9|15|.|TRBJ2-3|.
CASSYLGRGTDTQYF
TGTGCCAGCAGTTATCTCGGACGAGGCACAGATACGCAGTATTTT
>TRBV6-2/TRBV6-3|13|.|TRBJ1-1|.
CASSYQDNDEAFF
TGTGCCAGCAGTTACCAAGACAACGACGAAGCTTTCTTT
>TRBV15|13|.|TRBJ1-6|.
CATSRERNSPLHF
TGTGCCACCAGCAGAGAAAGAAATTCACCCCTCCACTTT
>TRBV27|13|.|TRBJ2-5|.
CASSLGSRRTQYF
TGTGCCAGCAGTTTGGGTTCGCGGCGGACCCAGTACTTC
>TRBV27|15|.|TRBJ2-1|.
CASSLTPAGINEQFF
TGTGCCAGCAGTTTGACCCCCGCGGGGATAAATGAGCAGTTCTTC
>TRBV13|14|.|TRBJ2-2|.
CASSFLQETGELFF
TGTGCCAGCAGCTTCCTACAGGAGACCGGGGAGCTGTTTTTT
>TRBV7-3|15|.|TRBJ1-4|.
CASSLNAGRNEKLFF
TGTGCCAGCAGCTTAAATGCAGGTCGTAACGAAAAACTGTTTTTT
>TRBV12-3/TRBV12-4|11|.|TRBJ2-7|.
CASSAGVEQYF
TGTGCCAGCAGCGCAGGGGTCGAGCAGTACTTC
>TRBV27|13|.|TRBJ2-2|.
CASSLSGAGELFF
TGTGCCAGCAGTTTATCGGGTGCCGGGGAGCTGTTTTTT
>TRBV9|15|TRBD2|TRBJ2-1|.
CASSHSGGAENEQFF
TGTGCCAGCAGCCATAGCGGGGGGGCTGAAAATGAGCAGTTCTTC
>TRBV4-1|14|.|TRBJ2-1|once
CASSQTLDYNEQFF
TGCGCCAGCAGCCAAACCCTAGACTACAATGAGCAGTTCTTC
>TRBV12-3/TRBV12-4|15|TRBD1|TRBJ2-6|.
CASSPGTAGANVLTF
TGTGCCAGCAGCCCTGGGACAGCTGGGGCCAACGTCCTGACTTTC
>TRBV7-9|13|.|TRBJ2-7|.
CATESQGVREQYF
TGTGCCACCGAGTCACAGGGCGTCCGCGAGCAGTACTTC
>TRBV9|15|TRBD1|TRBJ1-2|.
CASSAPQGAMHGYTF
TGTGCCAGCAGCGCTCCCCAGGGGGCCATGCATGGCTACACCTTC
>TRBV11-2|12|.|TRBJ2-2|.
CASSSVLGELFF
TGTGCCAGCAGCTCAGTCCTCGGGGAGCTGTTTTTT
>TRBV15|17|.|TRBJ1-2|.
CATSPKPGFGLGYGYTF
TGTGCCACCAGCCCAAAGCCAGGCTTCGGGTTGGGCTATGGCTACACCTTC
>TRBV3-1|13|.|TRBJ2-1|.
CASSPGLRDEQFF
TGTGCCAGCAGCCCCGGGCTGCGGGATGAGCAGTTCTTC
>TRBV6-1|17|.|TRBJ2-3|once
CASRIMRGGVLTDTQYF
TGTGCCAGCAGAATCATGAGAGGGGGGGTTCTCACAGATACGCAGTATTTT
>TRBV5-4|14|.|TRBJ1-5|.
CASSSRGSNQPQHF
TGTGCCAGCAGCTCGAGGGGATCCAATCAGCCCCAGCATTTT
>TRBV29-1|15|.|TRBJ2-5|.
CSSRTTQQEAETQYF
TGCAGCTCCCGGACCACTCAACAGGAGGCAGAGACCCAGTACTTC
>TRBV2|14|TRBD1|TRBJ2-1|.
CAILDRASYNEQFF
TGTGCCATCCTTGACAGGGCCTCCTACAATGAGCAGTTCTTC
>TRBV9|13|.|TRBJ2-1|.
CASSVGGKNEQFF
TGTGCCAGCAGCGTAGGGGGGAAAAATGAGCAGTTCTTC
>TRBV19|13|.|TRBJ1-1|once
CATKGSMNTEAFF
TGTGCCACCAAGGGCAGCATGAACACTGAAGCTTTCTTT
>TRBV13|14|.|TRBJ2-5|.
CASSSPGTQGTQYF
TGTGCCAGCAGCTCCCCGGGGACTCAGGGGACCCAGTACTTC
>TRBV4-1|15|.|TRBJ2-7|.
CASSQVGSGKGEQYF
TGCGCCAGCAGCCAAGTTGGGTCAGGGAAGGGCGAGCAGTACTTC
>TRBV3-1|17|.|TRBJ2-5|.
CASSQALAGAVGETQYF
TGTGCCAGCAGCCAAGCACTAGCTGGGGCTGTGGGGGAGACCCAGTACTTC
>TRBV5-6|12|.|TRBJ2-3|.
CASSFQTDTQYF
TGTGCCAGCAGCTTCCAGACAGATACGCAGTATTTT
>TRBV14|14|.|TRBJ2-7|.
CASSLQDASYEQYF
TGTGCCAGCAGCCTCCAAGACGCATCCTACGAGCAGTACTTC
>TRBV15|16|TRBD1|TRBJ2-7|.
CATSKTGGPGDYEQYF
TGTGCCACCAGCAAAACAGGGGGCCCGGGGGACTACGAGCAGTACTTC
>TRBV15|14|.|TRBJ2-5|.
CATSRVRTIETQYF
TGTGCCACCAGCAGAGTGAGGACTATTGAGACCCAGTACTTC
>TRBV7-8|11|.|TRBJ2-2|.
CASSAPGELFF
TGTGCCAGCAGCGCCCCCGGGGAGCTGTTTTTT
>TRBV12-3/TRBV12-4|16|.|TRBJ1-2|.
CASSLASGRGNYGYTF
TGTGCCAGCAGTTTAGCCTCCGGGAGGGGTAACTATGGCTACACCTTC
>TRBV27|17|TRBD2|TRBJ2-1|.
CASSSGLAGGPVYEQFF
TGTGCCAGCAGCTCCGGACTAGCGGGGGGGCCAGTCTATGAGCAGTTCTTC
>TRBV20-1|13|.|TRBJ2-7|.
CSASWGTSYEQYF
TGCAGTGCTAGTTGGGGGACCTCCTACGAGCAGTACTTC
>TRBV7-9|16|.|TRBJ1-5|.
CASSQGGARSGQPQHF
TGTGCCAGCAGCCAAGGGGGGGCCAGATCGGGTCAGCCCCAGCATTTT
>TRBV5-1|20|TRBD2|TRBJ2-3|.
CASSLGRSATSGGFTDTQYF
TGCGCCAGCAGCTTGGGCCGGTCGGCTACTAGCGGGGGATTCACAGATACGCAGTATTTT
>TRBV7-9|12|.|TRBJ1-2|.
CASSLAAGGYTF
TGTGCCAGCAGCTTAGCCGCGGGCGGCTACACCTTC
>TRBV9|17|.|TRBJ1-1|.
CASSVPGGTGQVPEAFF
TGTGCCAGCAGCGTTCCCGGGGGAACAGGGCAGGTCCCTGAAGCTTTCTTT
>TRBV20-1|16|TRBD1|TRBJ1-2|.
CSARDGDGTGGSGYTF
TGCAGTGCTAGAGATGGCGACGGGACAGGGGGTAGTGGCTACACCTTC
>TRBV7-2|18|TRBD2|TRBJ2-3|.
CASSLTGLAPRERDTQYF
TGTGCCAGCAGCTTAACTGGACTAGCCCCTAGGGAAAGGGACACGCAGTATTTT
>TRBV9|17|TRBD1|TRBJ2-4|.
CASSEVPGGLTKNIQYF
TGTGCCAGCAGTGAAGTTCCAGGGGGCTTAACCAAAAACATTCAGTACTTC
>TRBV4-1|15|.|TRBJ1-1|.
CASSQDNTQLAEAFF
TGCGCCAGCAGCCAAGATAATACCCAACTTGCTGAAGCTTTCTTT
>TRBV9|18|TRBD2|TRBJ2-2|.
CASSPSTSGGVYTGELFF
TGTGCCAGCAGCCCCTCAACTAGCGGGGGGGTGTACACCGGGGAGCTGTTTTTT
>TRBV20-1|16|.|TRBJ2-1|.
CSARTTGKGDYNEQFF
TGCAGTGCTAGAACTACAGGGAAAGGGGATTACAATGAGCAGTTCTTC
>TRBV7-3|18|.|TRBJ2-1|.
CASSDLKFIQGSYNEQFF
TGTGCCAGCAGCGACTTAAAATTTATACAGGGCTCCTACAATGAGCAGTTCTTC
>TRBV27|13|.|TRBJ1-2|.
CASSSIGGVGYTF
TGTGCCAGCAGTTCGATAGGGGGTGTTGGCTACACCTTC
>TRBV5-1|12|.|TRBJ1-5|.
CASSLGREPQHF
TGCGCCAGCAGCTTGGGAAGGGAGCCCCAGCATTTT
>TRBV9|13|.|TRBJ2-2|.
CASCRGDTGELFF
TGTGCCAGCTGCAGGGGGGACACCGGGGAGCTGTTTTTT
>TRBV7-8|13|.|TRBJ2-7|.
CASSLSPGHEQYF
TGTGCCAGCAGCTTAAGTCCGGGCCACGAGCAGTACTTC
>TRBV12-5|16|.|TRBJ1-2|once
CASGLKAGRANYGYTF
TGTGCTAGTGGTTTGAAAGCAGGCCGAGCTAACTATGGCTACACCTTC
>TRBV15|15|TRBD1|TRBJ2-2|.
CATSTRQGLTGELFF
TGTGCCACCAGCACCCGACAGGGGCTTACCGGGGAGCTGTTTTTT